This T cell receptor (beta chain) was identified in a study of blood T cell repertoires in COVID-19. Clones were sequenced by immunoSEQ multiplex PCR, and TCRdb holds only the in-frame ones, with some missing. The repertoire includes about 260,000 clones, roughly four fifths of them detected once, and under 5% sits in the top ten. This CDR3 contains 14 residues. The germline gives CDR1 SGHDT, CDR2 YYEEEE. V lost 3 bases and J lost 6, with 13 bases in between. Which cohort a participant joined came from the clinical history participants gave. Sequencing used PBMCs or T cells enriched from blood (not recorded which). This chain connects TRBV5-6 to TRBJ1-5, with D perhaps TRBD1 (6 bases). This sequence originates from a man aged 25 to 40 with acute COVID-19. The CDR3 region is CASSSNRVGQPQHF. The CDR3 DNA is TGTGCCAGCAGCTCCAACAGGGTAGGTCAGCCCCAGCATTTT.